A selection of T cell receptor beta chains follows, all from one sample in a study of CD8 T cells in ankylosing spondylitis. TCRdb passed the 5' RACE reads through MiXCR, listing each CDR3 protein once. The sample records under 200,000 distinct CDR3 sequences, approximately 12% being singletons. The sample comprised blood, either unsorted or a sorted T cell fraction (not recorded which). These receptors were taken from a female donor with ankylosing spondylitis or in good health (not recorded which). CDR3s include the opening cysteine and the closing phenylalanine or tryptophan. The D gene is left open where the match is weak. Not every row has a clone size; where given, it reads once, few, many or a size class.

d_gene: -
j_gene: TRBJ1-2
v_gene: TRBV28
abundance: many
CDR3nt: TGTGCCTGCTCCGTGGCACCCAACTATGGCTACACCTTC
CDR3aa: CACSVAPNYGYTF

d_gene: TRBD1
j_gene: TRBJ2-5
v_gene: TRBV12-3/TRBV12-4
abundance: few
CDR3nt: TGTGCCAGCACCATGGACAGGGAAGAGACCCAGTACTTC
CDR3aa: CASTMDREETQYF

d_gene: TRBD1
j_gene: TRBJ1-3
v_gene: TRBV7-2
abundance: many
CDR3nt: TGTGCCAGCAGCTATCAAGGGGGCGGTGGAAACACCATATATTTT
CDR3aa: CASSYQGGGGNTIYF

d_gene: -
j_gene: TRBJ2-7
v_gene: TRBV5-5
abundance: few
CDR3nt: TGTGCCAGCAGTTCCGGGTCCTATGCGGACGAGCAGTACTTC
CDR3aa: CASSSGSYADEQYF

d_gene: -
j_gene: TRBJ2-1
v_gene: TRBV20-1
abundance: -
CDR3nt: TGCAGTCCAGGAGATTACATCAATGAGCAGTTCTTC
CDR3aa: CSPGDYINEQFF

d_gene: TRBD1
j_gene: TRBJ2-7
v_gene: TRBV12-3/TRBV12-4
abundance: many
CDR3nt: TGTGCCAGCAGTTCGGCAGGGGGCGAGCAGTACTTC
CDR3aa: CASSSAGGEQYF

d_gene: TRBD2
j_gene: TRBJ2-2
v_gene: TRBV5-1
abundance: many
CDR3nt: TGCGCCAGCAGCAGAACCCAGCGGGAGATTCTCGGGGAGCTGTTTTTT
CDR3aa: CASSRTQREILGELFF

d_gene: -
j_gene: TRBJ2-5
v_gene: TRBV12-3/TRBV12-4
abundance: -
CDR3nt: TGTGCCAGCAGTCGGACAGTCCCAGAGACCCAGTACTTC
CDR3aa: CASSRTVPETQYF

d_gene: TRBD2
j_gene: TRBJ2-7
v_gene: TRBV28
abundance: few
CDR3nt: TGTGCCAGCAGTTTGGATAGCGGGAGGAGCTACGAGCAGTACTTC
CDR3aa: CASSLDSGRSYEQYF

d_gene: TRBD1
j_gene: TRBJ1-1
v_gene: TRBV30
abundance: -
CDR3nt: TGTGCCTGGAGCTTCAGGGGGCCAGGAATGAACACTGAAGCTTTCTTT
CDR3aa: CAWSFRGPGMNTEAFF

d_gene: -
j_gene: TRBJ1-1
v_gene: TRBV10-3
abundance: -
CDR3nt: TGTGCCATCATGGCAGTCCAGAGTCCTGAAGCTTTCTTT
CDR3aa: CAIMAVQSPEAFF

d_gene: -
j_gene: TRBJ2-7
v_gene: TRBV5-1
abundance: large
CDR3nt: TGCGCCAGCAGCTTGGTGGGCGAGCAGTACTTC
CDR3aa: CASSLVGEQYF

d_gene: -
j_gene: TRBJ2-1
v_gene: TRBV12-3/TRBV12-4
abundance: many
CDR3nt: TGTGCCAGCAGTTTCGGGGAGCAGTTCTTC
CDR3aa: CASSFGEQFF

d_gene: -
j_gene: TRBJ1-1
v_gene: TRBV12-3/TRBV12-4
abundance: many
CDR3nt: TGTGCCAGCACCGTGAACACTGAAGCTTTCTTT
CDR3aa: CASTVNTEAFF

d_gene: -
j_gene: TRBJ1-5
v_gene: TRBV6-2/TRBV6-3
abundance: many
CDR3nt: TGTGCCAGCTCTCAGGGAGATGGCAATCAGCCCCAGCATTTT
CDR3aa: CASSQGDGNQPQHF

d_gene: -
j_gene: TRBJ2-3
v_gene: TRBV5-1
abundance: many
CDR3nt: TGCGCCAGCAGCTTGGCCAACCCTCGCACAGATACGCAGTATTTT
CDR3aa: CASSLANPRTDTQYF

d_gene: -
j_gene: TRBJ1-5
v_gene: TRBV18
abundance: -
CDR3nt: TGTGCCAGCTCCCCCCTGCCCCAGGGGCCCCAGCATTTT
CDR3aa: CASSPLPQGPQHF

d_gene: -
j_gene: TRBJ2-2
v_gene: TRBV24-1
abundance: -
CDR3nt: TGTGCCACCAGTGACCCCATGGCATCGAACACCGGGGAGCTGTTTTTT
CDR3aa: CATSDPMASNTGELFF

d_gene: -
j_gene: TRBJ2-1
v_gene: TRBV7-7
abundance: many
CDR3nt: TGTGCTAGCAGCTTAGATGAAGTTCGCGGCAATGAGCAGTTCTTC
CDR3aa: CASSLDEVRGNEQFF

d_gene: -
j_gene: TRBJ2-3
v_gene: TRBV5-1
abundance: once
CDR3nt: TGCGCCAGCAGCTCCTCCACAGATATGCAGTATTTT
CDR3aa: CASSSSTDMQYF

d_gene: -
j_gene: TRBJ2-3
v_gene: TRBV20-1
abundance: -
CDR3nt: TGCAGTGCTAGAGCCCCTAAGGGAACGGGAGTAGCAGATACGCAGTATTTT
CDR3aa: CSARAPKGTGVADTQYF

d_gene: TRBD1
j_gene: TRBJ1-6
v_gene: TRBV20-1
abundance: few
CDR3nt: TGCAGTGTTAGTAGACAGGGGGGCAATTCACCCCTCCACTTT
CDR3aa: CSVSRQGGNSPLHF

d_gene: TRBD2
j_gene: TRBJ2-7
v_gene: TRBV5-1
abundance: -
CDR3nt: TGCGCCAGCAGGACTAGCGGGAGCTCCTACGAGCAGTACTTC
CDR3aa: CASRTSGSSYEQYF

d_gene: -
j_gene: TRBJ1-5
v_gene: TRBV25-1
abundance: many
CDR3nt: TGTGCCAGCAGTGAATGCACGAAAAATTATAGCAATCAGCCCCAGCATTTT
CDR3aa: CASSECTKNYSNQPQHF

d_gene: -
j_gene: TRBJ2-7
v_gene: TRBV25-1
abundance: many
CDR3nt: TGTGCCAGCAGTGAAGGGGGACGTAGGACCTACGAGCAGTACTTC
CDR3aa: CASSEGGRRTYEQYF

d_gene: -
j_gene: TRBJ2-1
v_gene: TRBV21-1
abundance: few
CDR3nt: TGTGCCAGGATCAGCGGGTTGCCGTTCTTC
CDR3aa: CARISGLPFF

d_gene: TRBD1
j_gene: TRBJ2-7
v_gene: TRBV20-1
abundance: many
CDR3nt: TGCAGTGCTACCCCGGGTGACAGGGACTCCTACGAGCAGTACTTC
CDR3aa: CSATPGDRDSYEQYF

d_gene: -
j_gene: TRBJ2-2
v_gene: TRBV28
abundance: -
CDR3nt: TGTGCCAGCAGTTTATTGGGTAAACTCAACACCGGGGAGCTGTTTTTT
CDR3aa: CASSLLGKLNTGELFF

d_gene: TRBD1
j_gene: TRBJ1-1
v_gene: TRBV12-3/TRBV12-4
abundance: many
CDR3nt: TGTGCCAGCAGTTTAAGACAGGGCGGCACTGAAGCTTTCTTT
CDR3aa: CASSLRQGGTEAFF

d_gene: -
j_gene: TRBJ2-4
v_gene: TRBV7-8
abundance: many
CDR3nt: TGTGCCAGCAGCTTAGGAGGGAATCAGTACTTC
CDR3aa: CASSLGGNQYF

d_gene: -
j_gene: TRBJ1-1
v_gene: TRBV3-1
abundance: many
CDR3nt: TGTGCCAGCAGCCATGACAGGAGGGGCACTGAAGCTTTCTTT
CDR3aa: CASSHDRRGTEAFF

d_gene: TRBD2
j_gene: TRBJ2-7
v_gene: TRBV20-1
abundance: many
CDR3nt: TGCAGTGCTAGAGGGAGCGGGACTAGCGGCGAGCAGTACTTC
CDR3aa: CSARGSGTSGEQYF

d_gene: -
j_gene: TRBJ2-7
v_gene: TRBV10-3
abundance: many
CDR3nt: TGTGCCATCAGTGAGTCGACAGGTCACTCCTACGAGCAGTACTTC
CDR3aa: CAISESTGHSYEQYF

d_gene: TRBD1
j_gene: TRBJ1-1
v_gene: TRBV7-6
abundance: few
CDR3nt: TGTGCCAGCAGCTTAGCGGGGCAGGGGGGGAACACTGAAGCTTTCTTT
CDR3aa: CASSLAGQGGNTEAFF

d_gene: TRBD1
j_gene: TRBJ1-2
v_gene: TRBV5-1
abundance: many
CDR3nt: TGCGCCAGCAGCCGGGGACAGGGCAACTATGGCTACACCTTC
CDR3aa: CASSRGQGNYGYTF

d_gene: -
j_gene: TRBJ1-1
v_gene: TRBV9
abundance: many
CDR3nt: TGTGCCAGCAGCGTAGCTCAACAGATGAACACTGAAGCTTTCTTT
CDR3aa: CASSVAQQMNTEAFF

d_gene: -
j_gene: TRBJ2-4
v_gene: TRBV19
abundance: once
CDR3nt: TGTGCCAGTAGTACAAATCGGGACAAAAACATTCAGTACTTC
CDR3aa: CASSTNRDKNIQYF

d_gene: -
j_gene: TRBJ2-2
v_gene: TRBV6-5
abundance: few
CDR3nt: TGTGCCAGCAGTTATGATGTCACCGGGGAGCTGTTTTTT
CDR3aa: CASSYDVTGELFF

d_gene: TRBD2
j_gene: TRBJ2-7
v_gene: TRBV20-1
abundance: many
CDR3nt: TGCAGTGCTAGTGCGAGCGGGAGGGCCGACGAGCAGTACTTC
CDR3aa: CSASASGRADEQYF

d_gene: TRBD1
j_gene: TRBJ1-1
v_gene: TRBV3-1
abundance: -
CDR3nt: TGTGCCAGCAGTATTGACAGGGGTATGTCTGAAGCTTTCTTT
CDR3aa: CASSIDRGMSEAFF

d_gene: -
j_gene: TRBJ2-3
v_gene: TRBV5-1
abundance: -
CDR3nt: TGCGCCAGCAGCTCCTTGGGTCGGGTCCTCACAGATACGCAGTATTTT
CDR3aa: CASSSLGRVLTDTQYF

d_gene: -
j_gene: TRBJ2-1
v_gene: TRBV20-1
abundance: once
CDR3nt: TGCAGTGCTCGAGGGGGGGAGAGAACCTACAATGAGCAGTTCTTC
CDR3aa: CSARGGERTYNEQFF

d_gene: -
j_gene: TRBJ2-7
v_gene: TRBV20-1
abundance: -
CDR3nt: TGCAGTGCTAGGGAGGTGGGGCGGGATTACGAGCAGTACTTC
CDR3aa: CSAREVGRDYEQYF

d_gene: -
j_gene: TRBJ1-2
v_gene: TRBV7-9
abundance: many
CDR3nt: TGTGCCAGCAGCTTACAGGGAAATGGCTACACCTTC
CDR3aa: CASSLQGNGYTF

d_gene: -
j_gene: TRBJ2-7
v_gene: TRBV7-2
abundance: -
CDR3nt: TGTGCCAGCAGCTTAGCTAGCGGAGGAGGGTACGAGCAGTACTTC
CDR3aa: CASSLASGGGYEQYF

d_gene: TRBD2
j_gene: TRBJ2-1
v_gene: TRBV20-1
abundance: many
CDR3nt: TGCAGTGCTAGATTAACTAGCGTACTTCAGTTCTTC
CDR3aa: CSARLTSVLQFF

d_gene: -
j_gene: TRBJ1-6
v_gene: TRBV7-6
abundance: few
CDR3nt: TGTGCCAGCAGGCGACAGCAAGATAATTCACCCCTCCACTTT
CDR3aa: CASRRQQDNSPLHF

d_gene: TRBD2
j_gene: TRBJ2-7
v_gene: TRBV7-2
abundance: -
CDR3nt: TGTGCCAGCAGCCGACGGCGAACTAGCGGGGATATCTACGAGCAGTACTTC
CDR3aa: CASSRRRTSGDIYEQYF

d_gene: TRBD1
j_gene: TRBJ1-5
v_gene: TRBV20-1
abundance: many
CDR3nt: TGCAGTGCTAGAGATAACTGGGGACAGGGGGCCAATCAGCCCCAGCATTTT
CDR3aa: CSARDNWGQGANQPQHF

d_gene: -
j_gene: TRBJ2-3
v_gene: TRBV20-1
abundance: many
CDR3nt: TGCAGTGCTAGATCGGACAATTACGCGGATACGCAGTATTTT
CDR3aa: CSARSDNYADTQYF

d_gene: TRBD1
j_gene: TRBJ2-7
v_gene: TRBV12-3/TRBV12-4
abundance: many
CDR3nt: TGTGCCAGCAGTCCCTCGACAGGGCGAGGGGAGCAGTACTTC
CDR3aa: CASSPSTGRGEQYF

d_gene: -
j_gene: TRBJ2-7
v_gene: TRBV10-3
abundance: many
CDR3nt: TGTGCCATCAGTGGTAGCAGCTACGAGCAGTACTTC
CDR3aa: CAISGSSYEQYF

d_gene: TRBD2
j_gene: TRBJ2-2
v_gene: TRBV20-1
abundance: many
CDR3nt: TGCAGTGCGGGACTAGCGGGGATGGACGGGGAGCTGTTTTTT
CDR3aa: CSAGLAGMDGELFF

d_gene: TRBD2
j_gene: TRBJ2-7
v_gene: TRBV5-1
abundance: few
CDR3nt: TGCGCCAGCAGTTCGGGACTAGCGGGCCACGAGCAGTACTTC
CDR3aa: CASSSGLAGHEQYF

d_gene: TRBD1
j_gene: TRBJ2-5
v_gene: TRBV15
abundance: -
CDR3nt: TGTGCCACCAGCAGATCGGACCAGGGGGCTCAAGAGACCCAGTACTTC
CDR3aa: CATSRSDQGAQETQYF